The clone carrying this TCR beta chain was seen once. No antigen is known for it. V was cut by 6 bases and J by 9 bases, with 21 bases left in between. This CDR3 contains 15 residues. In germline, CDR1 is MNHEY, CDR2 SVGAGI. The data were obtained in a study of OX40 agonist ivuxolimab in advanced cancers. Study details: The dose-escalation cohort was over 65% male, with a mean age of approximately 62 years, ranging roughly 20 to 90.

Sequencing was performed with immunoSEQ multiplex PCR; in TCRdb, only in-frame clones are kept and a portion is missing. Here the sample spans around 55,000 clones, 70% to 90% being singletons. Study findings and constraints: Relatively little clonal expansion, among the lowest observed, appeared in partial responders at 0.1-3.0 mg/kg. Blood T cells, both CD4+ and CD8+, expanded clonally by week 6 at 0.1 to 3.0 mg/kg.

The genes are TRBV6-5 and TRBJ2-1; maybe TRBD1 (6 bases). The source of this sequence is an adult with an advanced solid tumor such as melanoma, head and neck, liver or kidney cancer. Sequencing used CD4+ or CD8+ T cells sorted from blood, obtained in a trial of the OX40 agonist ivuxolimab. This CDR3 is CASSPAGTPVSEQFF. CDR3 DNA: TGTGCCAGCAGCCCCGCCGGGACACCCGTCAGTGAGCAGTTCTTC.